One sample yielded the 25 T cell receptor beta chains listed below, sequenced in a study of vaccination and CD4 T cells after COVID-19. Their recognized antigens are unknown. The Oncomine TCR Beta short-read assay sequenced DNA from cultured CD4+ T cells. TCRdb passed the PCR reads through MiXCR, listing each CDR3 protein once. Of 15,000 to 20,000 distinct CDR3 sequences listed, just under 45% are singletons. The sample's treatment: approximately 11-day PBMC culture with coronavirus spike peptide pools or control peptides (ViraFEST assay). The starting material was CD4+ T cells from blood, cultured in vitro, obtained after SARS-CoV-2 vaccination. The origin of the receptors is a human donor who had recovered from COVID-19.

By its share, this clonotype is medium-sized. The V call is TRBV27, the J call TRBJ2-7; D ambiguous. V lost 4 bases and J lost 7, with 14 bases in between. This CDR3 is 13 amino acids long. Per the germline V gene, CDR1 is MNHEY and CDR2 is SMNVEV (reference sequence). This CDR3 reads CASSSRPSVEQYF. In DNA, the CDR3 is TGTGCCAGCAGTTCGCGCCCTAGTGTAGAGCAGTACTTC.

The rearrangement links TRBV6-5 to TRBJ2-5, with unresolved D. Trimming removed 0 bases from V and 6 bases from J, with 8 bases in between. Germline V gene lookup returns CDR1 MNHEY and CDR2 SVGAGI. The CDR3 totals 13 residues. The chain's CDR3 is CASSYSIQKTQYF. CDR3 DNA sequence: TGTGCCAGCAGTTACTCGATTCAAAAGACCCAGTACTTC.

V usage is TRBV11-3 and J usage is TRBJ2-5; 13 bases agree with TRBD2. CDR1 is SGHNT and CDR2 is YENEEA in the germline V gene. The V and J ends lost 5 bases and 5 bases, in that order; junction bases with no gene match: 8. The CDR3 has 16 amino acids. The CDR3 sequence: CASSTGTSGVGETQYF. As DNA, the CDR3 is TGTGCCAGCAGCACCGGGACTAGCGGGGTGGGTGAGACCCAGTACTTC.

This clonotype has only a few counts. The chain couples TRBV24-1 to TRBJ2-7; 7 nucleotides agree with TRBD2. V was pared by 1 base and J by 4 bases, with 6 bases of the junction left unmatched. This CDR3 is 15 amino acids long. Germline loops: CDR1 KGHDR, CDR2 SFDVKD. The CDR3 sequence is CATSDFGGTSYEQYF. CDR3 bases: TGTGCCACCAGTGATTTCGGGGGGACCAGTTACGAGCAGTACTTC.

The rearrangement links TRBV6-1 to TRBJ1-6, with 7 bases matching TRBD1. In germline, CDR1 is MNHNS, CDR2 SASEGT. With 3 bases clipped from V and 6 bases from J, the junction kept 5 bases outside the gene matches. CDR3 size: 15 residues. The CDR3 coding sequence is TGTGCCAGCAGTGACTTTAGGGACAGTAATTCACCCCTCCACTTT. It specifies CASSDFRDSNSPLHF.

This clonotype was seen a handful of times. In nucleotides, the CDR3 is TGTGCCAGCAGCTTGGGGGGCAGGGGGGATCAGCCCCAGCATTTT. This codes for CASSLGGRGDQPQHF. This chain connects TRBV7-2 to TRBJ1-5, with 7 bases fitting TRBD1. Germline V gene sequence: CDR1 SGHTA, CDR2 FQGNSA. V lost 3 bases and J lost 5; bases outside the gene matches: 7. The length of the CDR3 is 15 residues.

This clonotype was recorded a few times. The chain joins TRBV7-2 to TRBJ2-1; the D gene could be TRBD1 or TRBD2 (5 bases each). Trimming removed 2 bases at V and 2 bases at J, with 19 bases between. The CDR3 contains 18 residues. Germline CDR1 SGHTA, CDR2 FQGNSA. CDR3 nucleotide sequence: TGTGCCAGCAGCTTAAGGCGAGGCAGGGACGGTGCCTACAATGAGCAGTTCTTC. Residues: CASSLRRGRDGAYNEQFF.

This clonotype was recorded a few times. The chain joins TRBV7-2 to TRBJ1-3, with D unclear. The CDR3 runs to 15 residues. V gave up 3 bases and J gave up 4 bases, with 13 bases separating them. In germline, CDR1 is SGHTA, CDR2 FQGNSA. Here the CDR3 reads CASSFPVAAGNTIYF. CDR3 bases: TGTGCCAGCAGCTTCCCGGTGGCAGCAGGAAACACCATATATTTT.

This clonotype was observed a handful of times. The V and J genes are TRBV7-7 and TRBJ1-1; D remains unclear. The CDR3 loop spans 13 amino acids. Trimming took 2 bases from V and 1 from J, leaving 5 bases between them. Germline-derived CDR1 and CDR2 are SSHAT and FNYEAQ (reference sequence). The CDR3 bases are TGTGCCAGCAGCTTAAAGGCGAACACTGAAGCTTTCTTT. Protein product: CASSLKANTEAFF.

This chain uses TRBV7-3 with TRBJ2-1; D remains ambiguous. The CDR3 contains 12 residues. Trimming took 4 bases from V and 10 from J, leaving 11 bases between them. Germline values: CDR1 SGHTA, CDR2 FQGTGA. This CDR3 is CASSSPSGEQFF. For the CDR3, the DNA is TGTGCCAGCAGCTCCCCTTCCGGGGAGCAGTTCTTC.

V usage is TRBV18 and J usage is TRBJ1-2, with a tentative D call TRBD1 (6 bases). The CDR3 covers 15 residues. CDR1 and CDR2 (germline): KGHSH, LQKENI. V was pared by 6 bases and J by 1 base, with 15 bases between. CDR3 loop: CASSQGTDLNYGYTF. CDR3 DNA sequence: TGTGCCAGCTCTCAGGGGACGGACCTTAACTATGGCTACACCTTC.

The chain couples TRBV20-1 to TRBJ2-5, with 8 nucleotides matching TRBD1. The V segment lost 5 bases and the J segment 5 bases; nucleotides outside the gene matches: 7. This CDR3 comprises 13 residues. Germline V gene lookup returns CDR1 DFQATT and CDR2 SNEGSKA (reference sequence). The CDR3 region has the DNA TGCAGTGCTCTGACAGGGGCTGGGGAGACCCAGTACTTC. Amino acid sequence: CSALTGAGETQYF.

This clonotype was detected once. The chain employs TRBV5-1 and TRBJ2-3; D unclear. Trimming removed 0 bases at V and 4 bases at J, with 9 bases between. Germline values: CDR1 SGHRS, CDR2 YFSETQ. The CDR3 totals 14 residues. CDR3 in amino acids: CASSLELGSDTQYF. CDR3 nucleotide sequence: TGCGCCAGCAGCTTGGAGCTGGGGTCAGATACGCAGTATTTT.

This clonotype appeared a few times. V usage is TRBV19 and J usage is TRBJ1-2, with TRBD1 matching 7 bases. Germline trimming cut 7 bases from V and 0 bases from J; bases unmatched to any gene: 8. From germline, CDR1 is LNHDA and CDR2 SQIVND (reference sequence). This CDR3 region has 15 residues. The CDR3 bases are TGTGCCAGTAACCCGGACAGGTCTACTAACTATGGCTACACCTTC. Its translation is CASNPDRSTNYGYTF. The variable domain in full, with the rest retrieved from reference TRBV19 and TRBJ1-2, is DGGITQSPKYLFRKEGQNVTLSCEQNLNHDAMYWYRQDPGQGLRLIYYSQIVNDFQKGDIAEGYSVSREKKESFPLTVTSAQKNPTAFYLCASNPDRSTNYGYTFGSGTRLTVV.

The chain has TRBV27 and TRBJ1-1; 7 bases map to TRBD1. The J segment lost 1 base and the V segment lost 6 bases, leaving 8 bases of the junction unmatched. The CDR3 loop spans 15 amino acids. The V gene's germline CDR1 is MNHEY and CDR2 SMNVEV (reference sequence). The CDR3 region is CASSLLGTANTEAFF. The CDR3 nucleotides are TGTGCCAGCAGCCTCCTCGGGACAGCGAACACTGAAGCTTTCTTT.

Within the sample, this clonotype is medium-sized. The chain recombines TRBV7-2 with TRBJ1-2; tentatively, D is TRBD1 (5 bases). Trimming stripped 4 bases from V and 5 bases from J, with 14 bases between. Germline assignment: CDR1 SGHTA and CDR2 FQGNSA. The CDR3 totals 14 residues. The CDR3: CASSSPGGGYGYTF. The CDR3 DNA reads TGTGCCAGCAGCTCACCCGGGGGGGGTTATGGCTACACCTTC.

This chain uses TRBV6-5 with TRBJ2-1; 8 bases line up with TRBD2. J lost 5 bases, V lost 0 bases, and 9 bases had no gene match. The germline V gene encodes CDR1 MNHEY and CDR2 SVGAGI. The length of the CDR3 is 17 residues. The CDR3 loop is CASSYSGGTSWNNEQFF. CDR3 DNA: TGTGCCAGCAGTTACTCTGGTGGGACTAGTTGGAACAATGAGCAGTTCTTC.

This clonotype was seen only a few times. The chain is built from TRBV27 and TRBJ1-1; D is unclear. Trimming removed 3 bases at V and 0 bases at J, with 17 bases between. CDR3 length equals 17 residues. Germline V gene lookup returns CDR1 MNHEY and CDR2 SMNVEV (reference sequence). Here the CDR3 DNA reads TGTGCCAGCAGTTTGGGTTATGGAAGGAAGATGAACACTGAAGCTTTCTTT. Translation gives CASSLGYGRKMNTEAFF.

The genes are TRBV18 and TRBJ1-5; a weak D match, TRBD1 (6 bases). The germline V gene has CDR1 KGHSH and CDR2 LQKENI. CDR3 size: 14 residues. Trimming took off 6 bases at V and 3 bases at J, with 12 bases between the two ends. CDR3 sequence (DNA): TGTGCCAGCTCGGAGGACAGTAACAATCAGCCCCAGCATTTT. Translating gives CASSEDSNNQPQHF.

In its sample, this clonotype was seen a few times. V and J are TRBV19 and TRBJ1-6; D call uncertain. The germline CDR1 and CDR2 sequences are LNHDA and SQIVND (reference sequence). Between the trimmed V and J ends, which lost 5 bases and 7 bases, there was a span of 12 bases. The CDR3 is 14 residues long. CDR3 nucleotide sequence: TGTGCCAGTAGTCCGAGGACGGAGAATTCACCCCTCCACTTT. This sequence encodes CASSPRTENSPLHF.

The rearrangement uses TRBV20-1 and TRBJ1-1; 8 bases line up with TRBD1. Germline V gene lookup returns CDR1 DFQATT and CDR2 SNEGSKA (reference sequence). This CDR3 has 14 amino acids. V shed 5 bases, J shed 0 bases, and the junction held 5 bases outside the gene matches. The CDR3 sequence: CSAWTGTLNTEAFF. The CDR3 nucleotides are TGCAGTGCTTGGACAGGGACCTTGAACACTGAAGCTTTCTTT.

This clonotype was recorded a few times. CDR3 amino acids: CASTGSYEQYF. DNA for the CDR3: TGTGCCAGCACCGGCTCCTACGAGCAGTACTTC. V and J are TRBV6-1 and TRBJ2-7; D gene uncertain. Trimming cost V 7 bases and J 0 bases, with 4 bases left between them. The CDR3 covers 11 residues. Germline CDR1 and CDR2: MNHNS and SASEGT.

This clonotype was found a few times. The chain carries TRBV12-3 or TRBV12-4 and TRBJ2-7; weak D call: TRBD1 (6 bases). V shed 6 bases and J shed 3 bases, with 12 bases lying between them. The CDR3 is 13 amino acids. The CDR3 sequence: CASSLQQGYEQYF. The CDR3 DNA reads as TGTGCCAGCAGCCTCCAACAGGGCTACGAGCAGTACTTC.

This sequence joins TRBV20-1 and TRBJ2-3; tentative D call: TRBD2 (6 bases). Trimming took off 0 bases at V and 2 bases at J, with 15 bases between the two ends. Germline V gene lookup returns CDR1 DFQATT and CDR2 SNEGSKA (reference sequence). The CDR3 has 16 residues. This chain's CDR3 is CSARDRRTGDTDTQYF. For the CDR3, the DNA is TGCAGTGCTAGAGATCGAAGGACGGGGGACACAGATACGCAGTATTTT.

The chain carries TRBV19 and TRBJ2-1; D is unclear. The CDR3 contains 14 residues. The V end was cut by 6 bases, the J end by 0 bases, with 9 bases between. Germline V gene data show CDR1 as LNHDA and CDR2 as SQIVND (reference sequence). CDR3 nucleotide sequence: TGTGCCAGTAGATTCGAGAGCTCCTACAATGAGCAGTTCTTC. Translation gives CASRFESSYNEQFF.